This TCR beta chain is from a study of blood T cell repertoires in COVID-19. The V end lost 3 bases, the J end lost 1 base, and 12 bases lay between the germline ends. Germline loops: CDR1 GTSNPN, CDR2 SVGIG (reference sequence). CDR3 size: 14 residues. The protocol was immunoSEQ multiplex PCR, while the TCRdb copy is restricted to in-frame clones and leaves out a portion. The data show around 300,000 clones, just over 85% seen once. This TCR was sampled from a woman aged 25 to 39 with active or convalescent COVID-19. The V and J genes are TRBV30 and TRBJ1-1; tentatively, D is TRBD1 (5 bases). Sequenced input: peripheral blood. The CDR3 DNA sequence: TGTGCCTGGAGCCGCGGACATTCGAACACTGAAGCTTTCTTT. It translates to CAWSRGHSNTEAFF.